This entry is about one T cell receptor beta chain. This sample stems from a study of blood T cell repertoires in COVID-19. Study-level information: Samples of COVID-19 (acute and convalescent) were obtained from the United States, Italy and Spain. PBMCs, B-cell-depleted T cells, or T cells were the source of the cDNA or gDNA that made up the material.

This CDR3 comprises 14 residues. The V gene's germline CDR1 is MNHEY and CDR2 SVGAGI. The V and J ends lost 8 bases and 4 bases, in that order; junction bases with no gene match: 10. In the original analysis: It was from reference gene primer amplification that nucleated cell counts were estimated. Using immunoSEQ multiplex PCR, the repertoire was profiled, and TCRdb retains in-frame clones only, with some absent. V and J calls and clone size follow that table, whereas D and trimming were derived from the DNA. Of 200,000 to 300,000 clones in the sample, roughly 90% were seen once. This sequence was found in a man aged 60-69 years who had recovered from COVID-19. Sequencing was done on a sample of peripheral blood. The V and J genes are TRBV6-5 and TRBJ1-2; 7 nucleotides align to TRBD1. In nucleotides, the CDR3 is TGTGCCAGCCAAGGACAGGAACTTGTCTATGGCTACACCTTC. The encoded protein is CASQGQELVYGYTF.